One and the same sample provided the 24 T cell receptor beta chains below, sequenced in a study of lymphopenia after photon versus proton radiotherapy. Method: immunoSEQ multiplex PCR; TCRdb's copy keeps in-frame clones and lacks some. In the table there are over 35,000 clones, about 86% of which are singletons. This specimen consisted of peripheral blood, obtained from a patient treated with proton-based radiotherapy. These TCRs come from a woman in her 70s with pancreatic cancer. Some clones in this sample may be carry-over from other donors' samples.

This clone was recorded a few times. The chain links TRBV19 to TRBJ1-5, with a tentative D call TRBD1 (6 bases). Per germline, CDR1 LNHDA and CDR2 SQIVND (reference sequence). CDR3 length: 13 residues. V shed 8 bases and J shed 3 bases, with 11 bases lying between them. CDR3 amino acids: CASVGGTNQPQHF. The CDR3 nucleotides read TGTGCCAGTGTAGGGGGAACCAATCAGCCCCAGCATTTT.

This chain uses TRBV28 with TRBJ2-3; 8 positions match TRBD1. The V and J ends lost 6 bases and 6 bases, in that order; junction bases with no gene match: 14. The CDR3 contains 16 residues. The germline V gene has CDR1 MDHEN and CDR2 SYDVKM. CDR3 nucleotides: TGTGCCAGCAGCCTCTCGTCAGGGGGCGCGTGGGATACGCAGTATTTT. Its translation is CASSLSSGGAWDTQYF.

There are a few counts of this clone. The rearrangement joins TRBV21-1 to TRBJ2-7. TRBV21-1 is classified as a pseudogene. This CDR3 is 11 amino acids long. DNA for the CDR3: TGTGCCAGCAGGTTTGCCGTGGTGCCGTACTTC. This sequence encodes CASRFAVVPYF.

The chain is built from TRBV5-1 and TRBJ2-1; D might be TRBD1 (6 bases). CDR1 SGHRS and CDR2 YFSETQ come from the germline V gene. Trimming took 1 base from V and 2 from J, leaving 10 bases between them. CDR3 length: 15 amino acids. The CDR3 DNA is TGCGCCAGCAGCTTGACAGGGAAGGCCTACAATGAGCAGTTCTTC. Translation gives CASSLTGKAYNEQFF.

The DNA for the CDR3 is TGCAGCGCTCGGGACAGGAGTAACACTGAAGCTTTCTTT. Translating gives CSARDRSNTEAFF. The chain recombines TRBV29-1 with TRBJ1-1, with 8 nucleotides matching TRBD1. The CDR3 length is 13 residues. Per the germline V gene, CDR1 is SQVTM and CDR2 is ANQGSEA. Trimming removed 7 bases from V and 2 bases from J; junction bases left unmatched: 6.

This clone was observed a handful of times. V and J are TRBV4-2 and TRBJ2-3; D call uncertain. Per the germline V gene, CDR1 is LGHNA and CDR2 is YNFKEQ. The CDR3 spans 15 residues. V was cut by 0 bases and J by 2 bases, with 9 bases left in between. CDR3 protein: CASSQDRLNTDTQYF. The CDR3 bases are TGTGCCAGCAGCCAAGATCGACTTAACACAGATACGCAGTATTTT.

The CDR3, as DNA: TGTGCCAGCAGTCCCCCACGAGGCAGTTACGAGCAGTACTTC. Protein: CASSPPRGSYEQYF. The chain links TRBV6-6 to TRBJ2-7, with D unclear. Deletions cut 5 bases from V and 4 bases from J, with 15 bases between. Germline V CDR1 and CDR2: MNHNY, SVGAGI (reference sequence). CDR3 length: 14 residues.

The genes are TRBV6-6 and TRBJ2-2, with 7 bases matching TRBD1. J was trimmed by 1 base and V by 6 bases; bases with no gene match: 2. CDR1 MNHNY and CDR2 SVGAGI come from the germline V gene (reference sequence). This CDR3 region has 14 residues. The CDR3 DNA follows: TGTGCCAGCAGGACAGGGTTGAACACCGGGGAGCTGTTTTTT. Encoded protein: CASRTGLNTGELFF.

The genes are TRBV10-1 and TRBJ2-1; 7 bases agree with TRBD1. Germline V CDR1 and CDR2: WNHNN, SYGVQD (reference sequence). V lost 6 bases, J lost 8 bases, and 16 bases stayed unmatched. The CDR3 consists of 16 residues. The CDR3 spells CASRETLDRDVDEQFF. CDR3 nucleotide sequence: TGCGCCAGCAGGGAAACACTTGACAGGGATGTCGATGAGCAGTTCTTC.

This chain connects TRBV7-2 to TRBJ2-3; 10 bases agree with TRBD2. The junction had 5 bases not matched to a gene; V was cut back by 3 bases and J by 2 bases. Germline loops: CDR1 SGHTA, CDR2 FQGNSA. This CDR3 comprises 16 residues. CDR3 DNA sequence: TGTGCCAGCAGCTTCGGACTAGCGGAGCTCACAGATACGCAGTATTTT. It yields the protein CASSFGLAELTDTQYF.

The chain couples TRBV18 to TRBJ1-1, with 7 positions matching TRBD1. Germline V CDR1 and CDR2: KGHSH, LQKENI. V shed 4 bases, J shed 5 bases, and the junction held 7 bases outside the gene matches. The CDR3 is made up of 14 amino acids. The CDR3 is CASSRDRDLTEAFF. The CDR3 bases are TGTGCCAGCTCACGTGACAGGGATTTGACTGAAGCTTTCTTT.

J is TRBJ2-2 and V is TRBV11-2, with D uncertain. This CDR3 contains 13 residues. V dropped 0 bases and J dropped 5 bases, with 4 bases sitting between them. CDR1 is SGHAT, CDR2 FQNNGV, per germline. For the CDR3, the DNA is TGTGCCAGCAGCTTAGATAGGACCGGGGAGCTGTTTTTT. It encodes CASSLDRTGELFF.

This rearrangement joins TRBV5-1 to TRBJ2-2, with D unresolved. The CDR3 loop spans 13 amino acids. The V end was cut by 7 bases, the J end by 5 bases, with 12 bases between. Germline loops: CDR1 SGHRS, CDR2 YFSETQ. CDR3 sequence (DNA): TGCGCCAGCCGCCCCCTGGATACCGGGGAGCTGTTTTTT. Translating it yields CASRPLDTGELFF.

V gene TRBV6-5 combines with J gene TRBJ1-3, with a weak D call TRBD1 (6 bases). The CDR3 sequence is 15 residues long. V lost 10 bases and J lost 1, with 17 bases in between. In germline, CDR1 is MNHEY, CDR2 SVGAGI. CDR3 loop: CATIRTVGSGNTIYF. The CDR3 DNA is TGTGCCACCATCCGGACAGTAGGATCTGGAAACACCATATATTTT.

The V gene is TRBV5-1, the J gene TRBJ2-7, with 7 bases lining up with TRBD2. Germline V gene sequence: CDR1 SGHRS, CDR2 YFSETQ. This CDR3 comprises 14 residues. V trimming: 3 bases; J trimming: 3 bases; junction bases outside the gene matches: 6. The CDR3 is CASSSGGGSYEQYF. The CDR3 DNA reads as TGCGCCAGCAGCTCCGGTGGCGGGAGCTACGAGCAGTACTTC.

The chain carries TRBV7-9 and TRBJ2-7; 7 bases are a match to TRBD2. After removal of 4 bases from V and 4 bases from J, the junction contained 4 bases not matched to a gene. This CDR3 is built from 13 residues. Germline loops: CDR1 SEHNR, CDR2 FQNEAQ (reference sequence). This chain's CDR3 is CASSYGGSYEQYF. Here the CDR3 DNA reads TGTGCCAGCAGCTATGGCGGGAGTTACGAGCAGTACTTC.

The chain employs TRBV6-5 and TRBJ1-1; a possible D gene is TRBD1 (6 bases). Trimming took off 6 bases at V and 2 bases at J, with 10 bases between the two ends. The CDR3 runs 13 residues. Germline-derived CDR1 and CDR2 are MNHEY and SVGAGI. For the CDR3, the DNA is TGTGCCAGCAGATTCAGGGGCAACACTGAAGCTTTCTTT. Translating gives CASRFRGNTEAFF.

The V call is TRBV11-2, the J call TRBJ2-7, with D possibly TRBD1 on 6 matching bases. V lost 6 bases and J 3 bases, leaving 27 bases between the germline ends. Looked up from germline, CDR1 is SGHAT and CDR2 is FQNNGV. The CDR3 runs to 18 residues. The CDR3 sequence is CASSSKPPGTMPFYEQYF. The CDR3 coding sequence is TGTGCCAGCAGTTCAAAACCTCCCGGGACAATGCCTTTCTACGAGCAGTACTTC.

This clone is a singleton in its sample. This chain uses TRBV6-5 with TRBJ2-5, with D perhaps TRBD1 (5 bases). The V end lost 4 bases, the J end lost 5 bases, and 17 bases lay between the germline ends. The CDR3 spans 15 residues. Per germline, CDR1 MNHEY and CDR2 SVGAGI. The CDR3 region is CASSLGPGHGETQYF. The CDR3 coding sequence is TGTGCCAGCAGTTTAGGGCCAGGGCATGGGGAGACCCAGTACTTC.

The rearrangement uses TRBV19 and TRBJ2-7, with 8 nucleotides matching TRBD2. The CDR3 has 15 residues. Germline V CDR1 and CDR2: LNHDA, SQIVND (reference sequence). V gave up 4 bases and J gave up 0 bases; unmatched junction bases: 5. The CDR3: CASSTGRGGSYEQYF. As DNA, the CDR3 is TGTGCCAGTAGTACTGGACGGGGGGGCTCCTACGAGCAGTACTTC.

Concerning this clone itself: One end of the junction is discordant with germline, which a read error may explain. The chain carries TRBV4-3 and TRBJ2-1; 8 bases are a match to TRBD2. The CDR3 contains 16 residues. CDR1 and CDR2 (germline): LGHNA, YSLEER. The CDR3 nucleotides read TGCGCCAGCACCCAAGATGGGAGCGGGGGCTACAATGAGCAGTTCTTC. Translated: CASTQDGSGGYNEQFF.

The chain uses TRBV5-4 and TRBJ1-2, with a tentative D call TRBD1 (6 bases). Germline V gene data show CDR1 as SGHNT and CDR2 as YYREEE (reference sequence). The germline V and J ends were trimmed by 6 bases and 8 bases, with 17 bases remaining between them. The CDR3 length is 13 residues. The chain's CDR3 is CASKEWGLYGYTF. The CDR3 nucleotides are TGTGCCAGCAAAGAATGGGGGCTATACGGCTACACCTTC.

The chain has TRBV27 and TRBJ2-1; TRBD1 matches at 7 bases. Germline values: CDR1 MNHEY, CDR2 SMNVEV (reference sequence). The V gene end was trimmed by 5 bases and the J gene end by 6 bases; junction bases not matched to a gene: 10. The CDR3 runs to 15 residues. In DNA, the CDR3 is TGTGCCAGCAGTCCCACAGGGGTCCGCGGCAATGAGCAGTTCTTC. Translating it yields CASSPTGVRGNEQFF.

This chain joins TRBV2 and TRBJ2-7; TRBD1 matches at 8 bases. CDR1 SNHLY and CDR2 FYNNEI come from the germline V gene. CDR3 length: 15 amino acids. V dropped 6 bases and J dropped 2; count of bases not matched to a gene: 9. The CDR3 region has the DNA TGTGCCAGCAGCGAGCGGGCAGGGGGCCCCTACGAGCAGTACTTC. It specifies CASSERAGGPYEQYF.